These 18 T cell receptor beta chains share one sample of origin, sequenced in a study of monozygotic twins with inflammatory bowel disease. After re-calling the 5' RACE reads, TCRdb lists one entry per CDR3 protein, DNA absent. The sample shows about 420,000 distinct CDR3 sequences, and around 2.4% sits with its ten largest clones. The source material was blood. These receptors all stem from a human donor with ulcerative colitis or Crohn's disease, or a healthy co-twin of an affected twin (not recorded which).

The chain recombines TRBV7-9 with TRBJ1-6; the TCRdb D gene call, TRBD1, has no DNA to confirm it. Germline CDR1 SEHNR, CDR2 FQNEAQ (reference sequence). The CDR3 totals 17 residues. The CDR3 here is CASSLVVGVAYNSPLHF.

The gene calls are TRBV6-1 and TRBJ2-5; there is no DNA to check the TCRdb D call of TRBD2. CDR1 is MNHNS and CDR2 is SASEGT in the germline V gene. This CDR3 region has 14 residues. The CDR3 sequence: CASRGLAGQETQYF.

The chain is built from TRBV5-1 and TRBJ2-4; TCRdb lists TRBD1, though no DNA is available to test this call. This CDR3 comprises 14 residues. Germline lookup yields CDR1 SGHRS and CDR2 YFSETQ. The CDR3 is CASSRQGEGDIQYF.

This chain links TRBV5-1 with TRBJ2-2; without DNA, the TCRdb call of TRBD2 cannot be checked. Germline V CDR1 and CDR2: SGHRS, YFSETQ. CDR3 length equals 15 residues. This CDR3 is CASSLDAGNTGELFF.

This chain connects TRBV6-1 to TRBJ2-3; TCRdb picks TRBD1, but there is no DNA to check that call. The germline V gene has CDR1 MNHNS and CDR2 SASEGT. The CDR3 has 18 residues. CDR3 residues: CASSEAQWGQAGLDTQYF.

The chain carries TRBV5-1 and TRBJ2-5; the TCRdb D gene call, TRBD1, has no DNA to confirm it. The CDR3 extends over 15 amino acids. CDR1 SGHRS and CDR2 YFSETQ come from the germline V gene. The CDR3 region is CASSLEGTTRETQYF.

The chain carries TRBV2 and TRBJ2-3; TCRdb's D gene call, TRBD2, goes unchecked for lack of DNA. The CDR3 length is 16 residues. Per germline, CDR1 SNHLY and CDR2 FYNNEI. Here the CDR3 reads CASSEMAGKITDTQYF.

The gene calls are TRBV5-1 and TRBJ2-7; checking the TCRdb D call of TRBD2 is not possible without DNA. The CDR3 is 14 amino acids. Germline lookup yields CDR1 SGHRS and CDR2 YFSETQ. CDR3 protein: CASSASSGLRGQYF.

The chain combines TRBV7-2 with TRBJ2-3; TCRdb indicates TRBD2, and absent DNA this call remains unverified. CDR1 is SGHTA, CDR2 FQGNSA, per germline. The CDR3 contains 17 residues. The CDR3 is CASSLVVAGGATDTQYF.

V gene TRBV11-2 combines with J gene TRBJ1-5; TCRdb designates TRBD1, a call that cannot be tested without DNA. Germline CDR1 reads SGHAT; CDR2 reads FQNNGV. The CDR3 loop spans 20 amino acids. CDR3: CASSLKWSGDRGRTYQPRHF.

The chain combines TRBV5-6 with TRBJ1-5; the D call from TCRdb, TRBD1, cannot be confirmed without DNA. CDR3 length equals 15 residues. Looked up from germline, CDR1 is SGHDT and CDR2 is YYEEEE. CDR3 protein: CASSPGQNSNQPQHF.

This chain links TRBV6-6 with TRBJ2-7; TCRdb returns TRBD1, unconfirmable since there is no DNA. CDR3 length: 14 amino acids. From germline, CDR1 is MNHNY and CDR2 SVGAGI (reference sequence). The chain's CDR3 is CASSYGDRGYEQYF.

The chain has TRBV5-1 and TRBJ2-2. The CDR3 totals 14 residues. CDR1 is SGHRS and CDR2 is YFSETQ in the germline V gene. The CDR3 region is CASSLDWITGELFF. Supplemented by reference TRBV5-1 and TRBJ2-2, the full variable domain reads KAGVTQTPRYLIKTRGQQVTLSCSPISGHRSVSWYQQTPGQGLQFLFEYFSETQRNKGNFPGRFSGRQFSNSRSEMNVSTLELGDSALYLCASSLDWITGELFFGEGSRLTVL.

The chain recombines TRBV20-1 with TRBJ2-1. This CDR3 region has 14 residues. CDR1 is DFQATT and CDR2 is SNEGSKA in the germline V gene (reference sequence). CDR3: CSARDFIGNNEQFF.

The chain recombines TRBV28 with TRBJ1-4; the TCRdb D gene call, TRBD1, has no DNA to confirm it. The CDR3 has 13 amino acids. Germline CDR1 MDHEN, CDR2 SYDVKM. CDR3 protein: CASSSGQREKLFF.

This sequence joins TRBV5-4 and TRBJ2-5; TCRdb's assignment of TRBD1 cannot be checked, as there is no DNA. CDR3 length: 16 amino acids. The germline CDR1 and CDR2 sequences are SGHNT and YYREEE (reference sequence). CDR3 in amino acids: CASSLDGGPILETQYF.

The V gene is TRBV4-1, the J gene TRBJ1-4; without DNA, the TCRdb call of TRBD1 cannot be checked. This CDR3 has 17 residues. Germline V gene data show CDR1 as MGHRA and CDR2 as YSYEKL. The CDR3 reads CASSLKGTGGGSEKLFF.

The chain carries TRBV12-3 or TRBV12-4 and TRBJ2-6; TCRdb names TRBD2, which stays unverified in the absence of DNA. The CDR3 is 15 amino acids. The CDR3 loop reads CASRGLDSGANVLTF.